These 8 T cell receptor beta chains came from one sample sequenced in a study of blood T cell repertoires in COVID-19. The repertoire was sequenced with immunoSEQ multiplex PCR; TCRdb's copy has only in-frame clones and lacks some. The top ten clones hold over 2% of a sample with around 250,000 clones, 70% to 90% of them seen once. The source material was peripheral blood. These TCRs come from a man aged 25 to 40 who had recovered from COVID-19.

The genes are TRBV3-1 (or the pseudogene TRBV3-2) and TRBJ1-2, with 9 bases that match TRBD1. Trimming took 3 bases from V and 7 from J; bases not matched to a gene: 6. The CDR3 extends over 14 amino acids. The germline CDR1 and CDR2 sequences are LGHDT and YNNKEL (reference sequence). The CDR3 region has the DNA TGTGCCAGCAGCCATGGGGGACAGGGAGGTGGCTACACCTTC. Its translation: CASSHGGQGGGYTF.

The CDR3 DNA follows: TGTGCCATCAGCCGAGACAGACCCTCCACAGATACGCAGTATTTT. Amino acid sequence: CAISRDRPSTDTQYF. This chain connects TRBV10-3 to TRBJ2-3, with D tentatively TRBD1 (5 bases). The V gene lost 6 bases and the J gene lost 2 bases, with 15 bases spanning the gap. The CDR3 is made up of 15 amino acids. Germline V lookup: CDR1 ENHRY, CDR2 SYGVKD.

The V call is TRBV2, the J call TRBJ2-5, with 9 bases fitting TRBD1. V was clipped by 6 bases and J by 5 bases; unmatched bases: 7. Germline V gene sequence: CDR1 SNHLY, CDR2 FYNNEI. The CDR3 loop spans 14 amino acids. The CDR3 region has the DNA TGTGCCAGCAGACAACAGGGGGCGGGGGAGACCCAGTACTTC. Translation gives CASRQQGAGETQYF.

This chain joins TRBV6-5 and TRBJ2-2; D may be TRBD2 (6 bases). Germline loops: CDR1 MNHEY, CDR2 SVGAGI. The CDR3 has 16 amino acids. V was clipped by 4 bases and J by 5 bases, with 17 bases between them. CDR3: CASSSTTSRGTGELFF. The CDR3, as DNA: TGTGCCAGCAGTTCCACGACTAGTCGTGGTACCGGGGAGCTGTTTTTT.

V and J are TRBV3-1 (or the pseudogene TRBV3-2) and TRBJ2-3; D is ambiguous. The V end was cut by 1 base, the J end by 0 bases, with 11 bases between. This CDR3 comprises 16 residues. The germline gives CDR1 LGHDT, CDR2 YNNKEL (reference sequence). This CDR3 reads CASSQGARPSTDTQYF. DNA of the CDR3: TGTGCCAGCAGCCAAGGCGCACGCCCTAGCACAGATACGCAGTATTTT.

The chain recombines TRBV3-1 (or the pseudogene TRBV3-2) with TRBJ2-1; 13 bases are a match to TRBD2. The length of the CDR3 is 16 residues. J gave up 8 bases and V 0 bases, and 4 bases lay outside the gene matches. Germline V gene data show CDR1 as LGHDT and CDR2 as YNNKEL (reference sequence). This CDR3 reads CASSQDNGLAGDEQFF. CDR3 DNA: TGTGCCAGCAGCCAAGATAATGGACTAGCGGGGGATGAGCAGTTCTTC.

The chain has TRBV5-1 and TRBJ2-3; 12 bases map to TRBD2. The CDR3 length is 20 residues. Germline CDR1 is SGHRS and CDR2 is YFSETQ. J lost 0 bases, V lost 4 bases, and 15 bases had no gene match. The CDR3 spells CASSLRGRAGTSGSTDTQYF. CDR3 coding DNA: TGCGCCAGCAGCCTGCGGGGGAGGGCCGGGACTAGCGGGAGCACAGATACGCAGTATTTT.

The chain joins TRBV19 to TRBJ1-1, with D possibly matching TRBD1 (6 bases). Germline CDR1 LNHDA, CDR2 SQIVND (reference sequence). V lost 10 bases to trimming and J lost 4 bases, with 19 bases between them. This CDR3 has 14 residues. The DNA for the CDR3 is TGTGCCACCAACGTCCGTACAGGGATCACTGAAGCTTTCTTT. It is translated as CATNVRTGITEAFF.